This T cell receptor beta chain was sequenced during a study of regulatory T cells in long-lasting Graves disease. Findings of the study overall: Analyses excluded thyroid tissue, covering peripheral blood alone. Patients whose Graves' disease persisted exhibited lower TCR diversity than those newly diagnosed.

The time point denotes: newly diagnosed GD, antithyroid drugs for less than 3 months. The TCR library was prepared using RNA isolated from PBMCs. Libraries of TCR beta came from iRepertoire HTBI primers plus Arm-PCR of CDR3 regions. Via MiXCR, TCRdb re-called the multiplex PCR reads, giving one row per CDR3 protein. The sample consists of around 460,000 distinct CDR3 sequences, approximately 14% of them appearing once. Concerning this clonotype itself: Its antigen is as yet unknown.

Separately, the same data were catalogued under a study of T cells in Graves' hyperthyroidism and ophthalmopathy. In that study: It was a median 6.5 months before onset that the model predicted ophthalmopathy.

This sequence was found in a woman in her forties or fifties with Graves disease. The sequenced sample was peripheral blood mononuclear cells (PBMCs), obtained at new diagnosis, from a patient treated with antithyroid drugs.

CDR3 nucleotides: TGTGCCAGCAGCTTAGTAGGACTACTTTACAATGAGCAGTTCTTC. Translated: CASSLVGLLYNEQFF. The rearrangement uses TRBV7-2 and TRBJ2-1, with D perhaps matching TRBD2 (6 bases). In germline, CDR1 is SGHTA, CDR2 FQGNSA. CDR3 length: 15 residues. The ends were cut back, 1 base at V and 4 bases at J, with 11 bases in the middle.